This T cell receptor (beta chain) was sequenced in a study of CD8 T cells in Susac syndrome. Reverse transcription of 0.5 to 1 ug RNA was performed with random hexamers. Each CDR3 protein is one row after TCRdb ran MiXCR on the immunoSEQ multiplex PCR reads. The data hold roughly 120,000 distinct CDR3 sequences, with approximately 93% observed a single time. Material for sequencing was CD4+ T cells from PBMCs. The receptor was isolated from a human donor with multiple sclerosis.

DNA for the CDR3: TGTGCCAGCAGCTTTACGTTCAGGGGAATAGACGAGCAGTACTTC. Encoded protein: CASSFTFRGIDEQYF. The chain links TRBV7-8 to TRBJ2-7; D is perhaps TRBD1 (6 bases). From germline, CDR1 is SGHVS and CDR2 FQNEAQ. The CDR3 has 15 residues. V lost 3 bases and J 5 bases, leaving 17 bases between the germline ends.